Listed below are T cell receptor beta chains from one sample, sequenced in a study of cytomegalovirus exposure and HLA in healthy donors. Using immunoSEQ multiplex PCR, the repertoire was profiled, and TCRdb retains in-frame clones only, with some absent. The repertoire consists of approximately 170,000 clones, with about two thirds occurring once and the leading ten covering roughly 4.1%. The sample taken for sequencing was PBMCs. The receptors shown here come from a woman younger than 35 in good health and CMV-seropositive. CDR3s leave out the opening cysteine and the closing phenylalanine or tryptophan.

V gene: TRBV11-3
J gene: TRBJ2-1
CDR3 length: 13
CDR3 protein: ASSSDSGGAGEQF

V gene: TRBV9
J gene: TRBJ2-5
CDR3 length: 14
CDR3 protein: ASSAGLAGDVETQY

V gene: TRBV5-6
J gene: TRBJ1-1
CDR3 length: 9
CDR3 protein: ASSLATEAF

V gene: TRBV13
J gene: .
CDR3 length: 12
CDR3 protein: ASSPGQGSYEQY

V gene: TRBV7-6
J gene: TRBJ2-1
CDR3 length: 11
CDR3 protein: ASSLGHFNEQF

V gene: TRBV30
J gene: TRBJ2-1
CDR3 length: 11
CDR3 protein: AISGDSYNEQF

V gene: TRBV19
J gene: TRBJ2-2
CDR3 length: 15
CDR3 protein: ATSLAGGPWGTGELF

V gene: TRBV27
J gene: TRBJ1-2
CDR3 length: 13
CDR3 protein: ASRGARVSVHGYT

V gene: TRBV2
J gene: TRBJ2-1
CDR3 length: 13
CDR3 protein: ASSESGTSYNEQF

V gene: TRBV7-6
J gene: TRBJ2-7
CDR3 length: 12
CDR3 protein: ASSFGTAKYEQY

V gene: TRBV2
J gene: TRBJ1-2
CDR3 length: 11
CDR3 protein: AGGRQGFYGYT

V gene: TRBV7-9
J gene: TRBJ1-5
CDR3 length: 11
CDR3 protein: ASSLGGDQPQH

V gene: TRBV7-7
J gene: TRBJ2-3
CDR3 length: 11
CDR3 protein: ASSFTITDTQY

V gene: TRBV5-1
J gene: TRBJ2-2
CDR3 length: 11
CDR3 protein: ASSLPFAGELF

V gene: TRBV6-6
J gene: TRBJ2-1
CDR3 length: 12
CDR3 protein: ASRDGTARNEQF

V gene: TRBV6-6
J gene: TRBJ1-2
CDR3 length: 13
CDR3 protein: ASSYHRGGSVGYT

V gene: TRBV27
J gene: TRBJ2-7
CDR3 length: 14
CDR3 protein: ASSLMGHRSSYEQY

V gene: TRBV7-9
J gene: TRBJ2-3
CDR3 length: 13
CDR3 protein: ASSLAGGSTDTQY

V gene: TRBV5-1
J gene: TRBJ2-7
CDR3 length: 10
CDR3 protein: ASSFDRGEQY

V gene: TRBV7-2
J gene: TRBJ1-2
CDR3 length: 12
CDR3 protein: ASSLGTGSNGYT

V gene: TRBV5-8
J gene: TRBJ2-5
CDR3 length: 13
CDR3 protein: ASRRSGANQETQY

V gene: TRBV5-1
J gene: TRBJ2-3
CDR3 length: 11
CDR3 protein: ASNREGADTQY